These T cell receptor beta chains were read from a single sample in a study of T-cell reconstitution after alpha-beta-depleted transplantation in children. Using its own MiXCR run on the PCR reads, TCRdb lists one record per CDR3 protein. Here the sample spans around 450,000 distinct CDR3 sequences, around two fifths being singletons. This material consisted of PBMCs, taken before TCRalphabeta/CD19-depleted stem cell transplant. The source is a girl between 2 and 10 years old with aplastic anemia, due to receive a stem cell transplant. CDR3s include the opening cysteine and the closing phenylalanine or tryptophan.

J gene | V gene | CDR3 protein
TRBJ2-7 | TRBV20-1 | CSYHEVGRQEQYF
TRBJ2-7 | TRBV12-3/TRBV12-4 | CASSPQTSVSYEQYF
TRBJ2-7 | TRBV10-3 | CAISGGTGGFGEQYF
TRBJ2-7 | TRBV9 | CASSVPRQVSYNYEQYF
TRBJ2-5 | TRBV20-1 | CSARVPGGALQETQYF
TRBJ1-2 | TRBV20-1 | CSSGGQAARVFDGYTF
TRBJ2-3 | TRBV28 | CASSSSGRARADTQYF
TRBJ1-2 | TRBV30 | CAWSDEDSLYGYTF
TRBJ1-2 | TRBV7-9 | CASSFGTGGGSYTF
TRBJ2-7 | TRBV20-1 | CSARNRGEQYF
TRBJ2-7 | TRBV15 | CATSSAFGLAGDPYEQYF
TRBJ2-5 | TRBV6-5 | CASSYLRDSETQYF
TRBJ2-7 | TRBV5-1 | CASSLSRAISYEQYF
TRBJ1-2 | TRBV7-2 | CASSATGGIGYTF
TRBJ2-2 | TRBV27 | CASSFSQGSTGELFF
TRBJ1-5 | TRBV20-1 | CSAQGGYQPPHF
TRBJ2-7 | TRBV28 | CATRQLYEQYF
TRBJ2-2 | TRBV5-1 | CASSFLTGTGELFF
TRBJ2-4 | TRBV6-1 | CASSTTLGAKNIQYF
TRBJ2-5 | TRBV6-1 | CASSRNRVGETQYF
TRBJ2-7 | TRBV5-1 | CASSLGGAPYEQYF
TRBJ1-1 | TRBV5-4 | CASSFLNRAFMNTEAFF
TRBJ1-2 | TRBV5-1 | CASSLGEYGYTF
TRBJ2-2 | TRBV5-6 | CASSYTSGYTGELFF
TRBJ2-7 | TRBV7-6 | CASSSREGRIVYEQYF
TRBJ2-3 | TRBV11-1 | CASISYVGGPTDTQYF
TRBJ1-2 | TRBV20-1 | CSARASAQGNYGYTF
TRBJ2-1 | TRBV7-6 | CASSLPGTSVNNEQFF
TRBJ2-3 | TRBV7-9 | CATSGRAGDTQYF
TRBJ2-4 | TRBV29-1 | CSVVGNRGIGDIQYF
TRBJ2-1 | TRBV12-3/TRBV12-4 | CASSLAGSSYNEQFF
TRBJ1-5 | TRBV20-1 | CSARAGVFSNQPQHF
TRBJ2-2 | TRBV2 | CARGSGTGGTGELFF
TRBJ1-2 | TRBV28 | CASSASQGGGYTF
TRBJ2-2 | TRBV11-2 | CASSASFTGELFF
TRBJ2-1 | TRBV4-3 | CASSPRTGGSYNEQFF
TRBJ2-2 | TRBV7-6 | CASSLEVGNTGELFF
TRBJ1-2 | TRBV6-5 | CASSYTTGNSGYTF
TRBJ2-1 | TRBV5-5 | CASSPVWTGPNEQFF
TRBJ2-3 | TRBV2 | CAGAETGGNTDTQYF
TRBJ2-5 | TRBV9 | CANSVCGRLTETQYF
TRBJ2-7 | TRBV12-3/TRBV12-4 | CASSVRGRGYEQYF
TRBJ2-3 | TRBV5-6 | CASSYVGGSTDTQYF
TRBJ2-7 | TRBV12-3/TRBV12-4 | CASSPPGTSGRYNEQYF
TRBJ2-7 | TRBV4-2 | CASSPGLVGGEQYF
TRBJ2-1 | TRBV15 | CATSRGTSGGNEQFF
TRBJ2-2 | TRBV5-4 | CASSAGPLNTGELFF
TRBJ2-1 | TRBV7-9 | CASSFSETTDNEQFF
TRBJ2-1 | TRBV19 | CASRSTGGLSSYNEQFF
TRBJ2-3 | TRBV5-1 | CASSLDPRVADTQYF
TRBJ2-1 | TRBV5-1 | CASSHGRASYNEQFF
TRBJ2-7 | TRBV3-1 | CASSQDSLIYEQYF
TRBJ2-5 | TRBV7-9 | CASSLAPGTGETQYF
TRBJ2-7 | TRBV12-3/TRBV12-4 | CASSTRGLSYYEQYF
TRBJ2-2 | TRBV6-1 | CASSRAGFGGELFF